The 14 T cell receptor beta chains presented below share a single source sample, sequenced in a study of T-cell memory formation after mild COVID-19. Each CDR3 protein is one row after TCRdb ran MiXCR on the 5' RACE reads. The repertoire has about half a million distinct CDR3 sequences, roughly 20% of them found once; the top ten carry roughly an eighth. The sequenced sample was PBMCs or a T cell subset sorted from them (not recorded which). These receptors were obtained from an adult woman who had mild COVID-19 (a few samples of this study predate the infection). Cell type and time point are not known.

This chain links TRBV7-9 with TRBJ1-5, with D unclear. The germline V gene encodes CDR1 SEHNR and CDR2 FQNEAQ (reference sequence). The CDR3 runs to 12 residues. The ends were cut back, 5 bases at V and 10 bases at J, with 12 bases in the middle. The DNA of the CDR3 is TGTGCCAGCAGCCCCAGTGGCGGCCCCCAGCATTTT. Amino acids: CASSPSGGPQHF. The entire variable domain, with the rest obtained from reference TRBV7-9 and TRBJ1-5, is as follows: DTGVSQNPRHKITKRGQNVTFRCDPISEHNRLYWYRQTLGQGPEFLTYFQNEAQLEKSRLLSDRFSAERPKGSFSTLEIQRTEQGDSAMYLCASSPSGGPQHFGDGTRLSIL.

The chain links TRBV9 to TRBJ2-1; D remains ambiguous. Trimming pared 0 bases from V and 0 bases from J, leaving 13 bases between. CDR3 size: 17 residues. Germline CDR1 reads SGDLS; CDR2 reads YYNGEE. CDR3 loop: CASSVGDGPLSYNEQFF. CDR3 DNA sequence: TGTGCCAGCAGCGTAGGTGACGGCCCCCTCTCCTACAATGAGCAGTTCTTC.

The V gene is TRBV2, the J gene TRBJ2-1; 11 nucleotides align to TRBD2. There are 14 residues in the CDR3. V shed 8 bases, J shed 6 bases, and the junction held 6 bases outside the gene matches. Per the germline V gene, CDR1 is SNHLY and CDR2 is FYNNEI. In DNA, the CDR3 is TGTGCCAGCTGTAGCGGGGGGGCGAGCAATGAGCAGTTCTTC. It is translated as CASCSGGASNEQFF.

J is TRBJ2-3 and V is TRBV20-1, with 12 bases identical to TRBD1. The germline V gene encodes CDR1 DFQATT and CDR2 SNEGSKA (reference sequence). The CDR3 consists of 19 residues. The junction had 14 bases not matched to a gene; V was cut back by 0 bases and J by 4 bases. The CDR3 sequence: CSARDGGQGALLLPDTQYF. DNA for the CDR3: TGCAGTGCTAGAGATGGGGGACAGGGGGCTCTTTTATTACCAGATACGCAGTATTTT.

In its sample, this clonotype was seen a few times. The chain employs TRBV5-1 and TRBJ1-1; D perhaps matches TRBD1 (5 bases). Germline loops: CDR1 SGHRS, CDR2 YFSETQ. CDR3 size: 15 residues. V shed 4 bases and J shed 4 bases, with 17 bases lying between them. For the CDR3, the DNA is TGCGCCAGCAGCATCGGAGGGGCGGGAGGCACTGAAGCTTTCTTT. Amino acids: CASSIGGAGGTEAFF.

A few counts support this clonotype. The chain employs TRBV6-5 and TRBJ2-7; 12 nucleotides match TRBD1. In germline, CDR1 is MNHEY, CDR2 SVGAGI. The CDR3 has 15 residues. Trimming cost V 6 bases and J 4 bases; bases outside gene matches: 7. The CDR3 here is CASRPQGQGAYEQYF. The CDR3 DNA reads TGTGCCAGCAGACCTCAGGGACAGGGGGCTTACGAGCAGTACTTC.

This chain connects TRBV9 to TRBJ2-2; D remains ambiguous. The CDR3 is 14 residues long. Between the trimmed V and J ends, which lost 4 bases and 4 bases, there was a span of 11 bases. Germline loops: CDR1 SGDLS, CDR2 YYNGEE. DNA for the CDR3: TGTGCCAGCAGCAAAACTAACCCCACCGGGGAGCTGTTTTTT. Translated, it gives CASSKTNPTGELFF.

This clonotype was seen a handful of times. The rearrangement uses TRBV20-1 and TRBJ2-4; weak D call: TRBD2 (6 bases). The CDR3 runs 15 residues. Germline V lookup: CDR1 DFQATT, CDR2 SNEGSKA (reference sequence). V lost 1 base and J lost 3, with 13 bases in between. CDR3 in DNA: TGCAGTGCTAGAGGCTCCGGGACTTTCAAAAACATTCAGTACTTC. This translates into CSARGSGTFKNIQYF.

This sequence joins TRBV6-6 and TRBJ1-2; TRBD1 aligns across 8 bases. The germline V gene encodes CDR1 MNHNY and CDR2 SVGAGI (reference sequence). The CDR3 covers 15 residues. Germline trimming cut 6 bases from V and 8 bases from J; bases unmatched to any gene: 14. The CDR3 DNA is TGTGCCAGCAGCACTCCGGACAGGGCTTTAGTCGGCTACACCTTC. This gives the protein CASSTPDRALVGYTF.

In its sample, this clonotype was seen a few times. This sequence joins TRBV7-3 and TRBJ2-3; D call uncertain. CDR3 size: 15 residues. Germline CDR1 and CDR2: SGHTA and FQGTGA. Trimming took off 2 bases at V and 6 bases at J, with 15 bases between the two ends. Here the CDR3 DNA reads TGTGCCAGCAGCTTAGGGCTCATGCTGGGGGATACGCAGTATTTT. Its translation: CASSLGLMLGDTQYF.

The table lists this clonotype with a count of one. The chain couples TRBV6-1 to TRBJ2-7; D is ambiguous. Germline V CDR1 and CDR2: MNHNS, SASEGT. The CDR3 covers 12 residues. Trimming shortened V by 1 base and J by 3 bases, and 4 bases separated the two germline ends. The CDR3 DNA is TGTGCCAGCAGTGAAGAGTACTACGAGCAGTACTTC. Amino acid sequence: CASSEEYYEQYF.

This clonotype has just a few counts. The V call is TRBV5-8, the J call TRBJ2-5; no firm D call. Germline assignment: CDR1 SGHTS and CDR2 YDEGEE. This CDR3 is 14 amino acids long. V lost 0 bases and J 5 bases, leaving 11 bases between the germline ends. CDR3 nucleotide sequence: TGTGCCAGCAGCTTGGGTCCTCAAGTGGAGACCCAGTACTTC. Its translation is CASSLGPQVETQYF. Drawing the rest from reference TRBV5-8 and TRBJ2-5, the complete variable domain is EAGVTQSPTHLIKTRGQQATLRCSPISGHTSVYWYQQALGLGLQFLLWYDEGEERNRGNFPPRFSGRQFPNYSSELNVNALELEDSALYLCASSLGPQVETQYFGPGTRLLVL.

This clonotype appeared a few times. V usage is TRBV15 and J usage is TRBJ1-5; 12 positions match TRBD1. The V and J ends lost 2 bases and 7 bases, in that order; junction bases with no gene match: 9. There are 17 residues in the CDR3. From germline, CDR1 is LNHNV and CDR2 YYDKDF (reference sequence). The DNA for the CDR3 is TGTGCCACCAGCAGAAGCGGGGGACAGGGGGCCAGGCAGCCCCAGCATTTT. Translation: CATSRSGGQGARQPQHF.

This clonotype has only a few counts. The chain combines TRBV15 with TRBJ2-7; 10 bases line up with TRBD2. V dropped 1 base and J dropped 5; count of bases not matched to a gene: 5. This CDR3 has 15 residues. CDR1 LNHNV and CDR2 YYDKDF come from the germline V gene (reference sequence). In DNA, the CDR3 is TGTGCCACCAGCAGAGTAGCGGGAGGCCTCCACGAGCAGTACTTC. Protein product: CATSRVAGGLHEQYF.